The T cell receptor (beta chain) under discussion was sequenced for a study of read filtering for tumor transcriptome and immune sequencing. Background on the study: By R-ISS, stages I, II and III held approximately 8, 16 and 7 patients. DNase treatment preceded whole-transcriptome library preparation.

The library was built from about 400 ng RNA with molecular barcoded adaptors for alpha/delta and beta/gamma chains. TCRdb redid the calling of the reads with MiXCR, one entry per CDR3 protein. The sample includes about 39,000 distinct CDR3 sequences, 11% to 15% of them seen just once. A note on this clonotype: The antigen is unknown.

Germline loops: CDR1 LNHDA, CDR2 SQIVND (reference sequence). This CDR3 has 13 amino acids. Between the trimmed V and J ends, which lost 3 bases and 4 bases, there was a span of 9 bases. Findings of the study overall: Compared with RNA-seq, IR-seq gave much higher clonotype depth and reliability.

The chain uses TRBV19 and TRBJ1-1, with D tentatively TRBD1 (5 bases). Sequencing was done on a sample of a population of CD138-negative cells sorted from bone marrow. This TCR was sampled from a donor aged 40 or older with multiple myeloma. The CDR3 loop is CASSMIGTTEAFF. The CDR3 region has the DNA TGTGCCAGTAGTATGATCGGGACCACTGAAGCTTTCTTT.